Following are 17 T cell receptor beta chains from one sample sequenced in a study of shared clonotypes between healthy human individuals. The assay was immunoSEQ multiplex PCR, and TCRdb's table has in-frame clones only and misses some. Of some 660,000 clones in the sample, less than 80% were seen once. Sequenced material: memory CD4+ T cells sorted from blood. The subset is: CD45RA-negative fraction. The receptors come from a woman younger than 45 in good health.

This clone has just a few counts. The genes are TRBV5-6 and TRBJ1-1; no clear D gene. The CDR3 runs to 14 residues. Trimming cost V 0 bases and J 4 bases, with 10 bases left between them. Germline V gives CDR1 SGHDT, CDR2 YYEEEE. The CDR3 DNA follows: TGTGCCAGCAGCTTGGAGAGGTTGGGCACTGAAGCTTTCTTT. It codes for CASSLERLGTEAFF.

This chain links TRBV4-1 with TRBJ2-3; D uncertain. V lost 0 bases, J lost 0 bases, and 10 bases lay in between. Per the germline V gene, CDR1 is MGHRA and CDR2 is YSYEKL. This CDR3 spans 16 amino acids. Written as DNA, the CDR3 is TGCGCCAGCAGCCAAGATTCCCGTGCTAGCACAGATACGCAGTATTTT. Its protein is CASSQDSRASTDTQYF.

This clone was detected a few times. This chain links TRBV6-6 with TRBJ1-4; no reliable D call. Germline V lookup: CDR1 MNHNY, CDR2 SVGAGI (reference sequence). Trimming took off 2 bases at V and 0 bases at J, with 7 bases between the two ends. This CDR3 contains 15 residues. CDR3: CASSYGGATNEKLFF. The CDR3 DNA reads TGTGCCAGCAGTTACGGAGGAGCAACTAATGAAAAACTGTTTTTT.

This sequence joins TRBV28 and TRBJ1-4; 7 bases align to TRBD1. Trimming took 6 bases from V and 11 from J; bases not matched to a gene: 9. CDR1 and CDR2 from the germline V gene are MDHEN and SYDVKM. CDR3 length: 13 amino acids. CDR3 loop: CASRADRAGKLFF. CDR3 sequence (DNA): TGTGCCAGCAGGGCCGACAGGGCTGGGAAACTGTTTTTT.

This rearrangement joins TRBV2 to TRBJ1-5; 8 bases align to TRBD1. The trim removed 7 bases at V and 2 bases at J, leaving 7 bases unmatched. From germline, CDR1 is SNHLY and CDR2 FYNNEI. This CDR3 has 15 residues. CDR3 sequence: CASNVQGVGNQPQHF. The CDR3 nucleotides are TGTGCCAGCAACGTACAGGGGGTTGGCAATCAGCCCCAGCATTTT.

This clone has just a few counts. This chain links TRBV10-3 with TRBJ1-2; the D gene is possibly TRBD1 (6 bases). The CDR3 covers 13 residues. Per the germline V gene, CDR1 is ENHRY and CDR2 is SYGVKD. V lost 10 bases to trimming and J lost 5 bases, with 17 bases between them. DNA for the CDR3: TGTGCCACTACGGTCTCCAGGGGATATGGCTACACCTTC. Translating it yields CATTVSRGYGYTF.

The genes are TRBV19 and TRBJ2-1; D may match TRBD1 or TRBD2 (5 bases each). The length of the CDR3 is 13 residues. Trimming removed 7 bases at V and 9 bases at J, with 16 bases between. In germline, CDR1 is LNHDA, CDR2 SQIVND (reference sequence). CDR3 residues: CASTQGVGGEQFF. CDR3 bases: TGTGCCAGTACCCAAGGGGTAGGAGGTGAGCAGTTCTTC.

This clone has only a few counts. This chain links TRBV2 with TRBJ1-2; D ambiguous. Trimming took 2 bases from V and 3 from J, leaving 10 bases between them. Germline V lookup: CDR1 SNHLY, CDR2 FYNNEI. The CDR3 is made up of 14 amino acids. The CDR3 nucleotides read TGTGCCAGCAGTGAAAATGATCCCGACTATGGCTACACCTTC. Its protein is CASSENDPDYGYTF.

This chain connects TRBV11-2 to TRBJ1-1; the D gene is possibly TRBD1 (5 bases). This CDR3 region has 14 residues. The V end was cut by 6 bases, the J end by 2 bases, with 13 bases between. Germline CDR1 is SGHAT and CDR2 is FQNNGV. Here the CDR3 DNA reads TGTGCCAGCAGTCGGGACCGAGGAAACACTGAAGCTTTCTTT. Translating gives CASSRDRGNTEAFF.

Here the CDR3 reads CASSQDRASSYNEQFF. For the CDR3, the DNA is TGCGCCAGCAGCCAAGACAGGGCCAGCTCCTACAATGAGCAGTTCTTC. The genes are TRBV4-1 and TRBJ2-1, with TRBD1 as a possible D gene (5 bases). The CDR3 has 16 residues. Trimming took 0 bases from V and 0 from J, leaving 9 bases between them. Germline V gives CDR1 MGHRA, CDR2 YSYEKL.

The CDR3 DNA sequence: TGTGCCAGCAGCTTATACGGGACAGGGGTCTATGGCTACACCTTC. This translates into CASSLYGTGVYGYTF. The chain combines TRBV13 with TRBJ1-2; 10 bases fit TRBD1. The V segment lost 2 bases and the J segment 4 bases; nucleotides outside the gene matches: 4. The germline CDR1 and CDR2 sequences are PRHDT and FYEKMQ (reference sequence). The CDR3 is 15 amino acids.

This clone was counted between two and nine times. J is TRBJ2-5 and V is TRBV9, with TRBD1 matching 9 bases. The CDR3 sequence is 14 residues long. Looked up from germline, CDR1 is SGDLS and CDR2 is YYNGEE. Losses at the gene ends were 3 bases for V and 5 bases for J; bases not matched to a gene: 5. In nucleotides, the CDR3 is TGTGCCAGCAGCGGGGGACAGGGTGGGGAGACCCAGTACTTC. It specifies CASSGGQGGETQYF.

The genes are TRBV27 and TRBJ2-5; 7 nucleotides match TRBD2. Per the germline V gene, CDR1 is MNHEY and CDR2 is SMNVEV (reference sequence). J was trimmed by 2 bases and V by 5 bases; bases with no gene match: 11. This CDR3 is built from 16 residues. The CDR3 region is CASSLNMLAVQETQYF. In DNA, the CDR3 is TGTGCCAGCAGTCTAAACATGCTAGCGGTTCAAGAGACCCAGTACTTC.

This chain connects TRBV6-5 to TRBJ2-5; D possibly corresponds to TRBD1 (5 bases). From germline, CDR1 is MNHEY and CDR2 SVGAGI. The CDR3 totals 13 residues. V gave up 5 bases and J gave up 7 bases, with 14 bases separating them. This CDR3 is CASSKAPQGTQYF. The CDR3 DNA reads TGTGCCAGCAGTAAGGCCCCCCAGGGGACCCAGTACTTC.

The rearrangement links TRBV6-5 to TRBJ1-1; D is uncertain. This CDR3 region has 13 residues. CDR1 is MNHEY, CDR2 SVGAGI, per germline. V lost 1 base, J lost 4 bases, and 7 bases lay in between. CDR3 loop: CASSYWQATEAFF. The CDR3 nucleotides are TGTGCCAGCAGTTACTGGCAAGCCACTGAAGCTTTCTTT.

This clone is a singleton in its sample. This chain joins TRBV11-1 and TRBJ2-1; the D gene is possibly TRBD2 (6 bases). V lost 4 bases to trimming and J lost 3 bases, with 16 bases between them. The germline V gene has CDR1 SGHAT and CDR2 FQDESV (reference sequence). The CDR3 runs to 16 residues. The CDR3 sequence is CASSSRLGGIYNEQFF. CDR3 nucleotide sequence: TGTGCCAGCAGCTCGCGACTAGGAGGTATCTACAATGAGCAGTTCTTC.

This chain connects TRBV28 to TRBJ2-5; D unclear. CDR1 is MDHEN, CDR2 SYDVKM, per germline. V gave up 3 bases and J gave up 4 bases, with 6 bases separating them. This CDR3 region has 12 residues. CDR3 loop: CASSFRRETQYF. In DNA form, the CDR3 reads TGTGCCAGCAGTTTTAGGAGAGAGACCCAGTACTTC.